This TCR beta chain was found in a study of shared clonotypes between healthy human individuals. Study details: Three plates each covered CD4 naive and memory; CD8 naive two, CD8 memory one.

Concerning this clone itself: Its target is unknown.

Study-wide findings and caveats: Blood was the only sampled material, and tissue repertoires likely differ. An effect of sequencing depth on clonotype sharing among donors was expected.

As processed by the authors: As immunoSEQ supplied junction-only sequences (without quality scores), filtering differed. Assay used: immunoSEQ multiplex PCR; TCRdb lists only in-frame clones, some missing. Clone size and V and J calls were adopted from that table, with D and trimming inferred from the DNA. Here the sample spans fewer than 850,000 clones, less than 80% being singletons. This CDR3 comprises 15 residues. Germline CDR1 SGHTA, CDR2 FQGNSA. Trimming cost V 1 base and J 1 base, with 9 bases left between them. The V and J genes are TRBV7-2 and TRBJ2-3; D remains ambiguous. Sequencing was done on a sample of memory CD4+ T cells sorted from blood. As to subset: CD45RA-negative fraction. This sequence originates from a woman younger than 45 in good health. This CDR3 reads CASSLGHRGTDTQYF. The DNA of the CDR3 is TGTGCCAGCAGCTTAGGGCATCGCGGCACAGATACGCAGTATTTT.